One and the same sample provided the 32 T cell receptor beta chains below, sequenced in a study of lymphopenia after photon versus proton radiotherapy. Assay: immunoSEQ multiplex PCR; the TCRdb copy retains only in-frame clones and omits some. The table has around 25,000 clones, around nine tenths seen once. Sequencing was performed on peripheral blood, taken from a patient treated with photon-based radiotherapy. The origin of the receptors is a woman between 50 and 59 years old with cholangiocarcinoma.

The genes are TRBV15 and TRBJ2-7; D tentatively fits TRBD1 or TRBD2 (6 bases each). Trimming cost V 9 bases and J 4 bases, with 16 bases left between them. Germline CDR1 LNHNV, CDR2 YYDKDF (reference sequence). CDR3 size: 13 residues. The CDR3 reads CATTPGAGYEQYF. CDR3 in DNA: TGTGCCACTACCCCGGGGGCCGGGTACGAGCAGTACTTC.

Only one count was recorded for this clone. This chain joins TRBV7-2 and TRBJ1-5; no definite D call. The CDR3 covers 12 residues. V shed 5 bases and J shed 6 bases, with 8 bases lying between them. The germline gives CDR1 SGHTA, CDR2 FQGNSA. CDR3 nucleotide sequence: TGTGCCAGCAGCCCCCTGGGTCAGCCCCAGCATTTT. Its protein is CASSPLGQPQHF. The whole variable domain, remainder taken from reference TRBV7-2 and TRBJ1-5, is GAGVSQSPSNKVTEKGKDVELRCDPISGHTALYWYRQSLGQGLEFLIYFQGNSAPDKSGLPSDRFSAERTGGSVSTLTIQRTQQEDSAVYLCASSPLGQPQHFGDGTRLSIL.

The chain has TRBV7-9 and TRBJ1-4, with 8 bases lining up with TRBD1. Germline CDR1 SEHNR, CDR2 FQNEAQ (reference sequence). CDR3 length: 16 residues. J lost 7 bases, V lost 4 bases, and 11 bases had no gene match. This CDR3 reads CASSSNRQGLGEKLFF. The DNA of the CDR3 is TGTGCCAGCAGCTCCAATAGACAGGGGTTAGGTGAAAAACTGTTTTTT.

This clone was seen once. The V gene is TRBV19, the J gene TRBJ1-1; possibly TRBD1 for D (6 bases). V was pared by 7 bases and J by 3 bases, with 18 bases between. CDR1 and CDR2 from the germline V gene are LNHDA and SQIVND (reference sequence). This CDR3 contains 15 residues. The CDR3 loop is CASNWRGVRHTEAFF. The CDR3 coding sequence is TGTGCCAGTAACTGGAGGGGGGTTCGTCACACTGAAGCTTTCTTT.

The table lists this clone with a count of one. V usage is TRBV18 and J usage is TRBJ1-1; D is unresolved. CDR3 length: 16 amino acids. The germline CDR1 and CDR2 sequences are KGHSH and LQKENI. V lost 2 bases to trimming and J lost 0 bases, with 13 bases between them. CDR3 loop: CASSPSSGFLNTEAFF. Written as DNA, the CDR3 is TGTGCCAGCTCACCAAGCAGCGGATTCCTGAACACTGAAGCTTTCTTT.

This chain uses TRBV7-2 with TRBJ2-7, with D hard to call. CDR1 is SGHTA, CDR2 FQGNSA, per germline. The CDR3 is made up of 15 amino acids. V was cut by 5 bases and J by 0 bases, with 14 bases left in between. The CDR3 reads CASSNTLLLSYEQYF. CDR3 bases: TGTGCCAGCAGCAACACCCTACTCCTCTCCTACGAGCAGTACTTC.

This chain uses TRBV4-3 with TRBJ2-1; D may be TRBD2 (7 bases). The CDR3 runs 18 residues. Looked up from germline, CDR1 is LGHNA and CDR2 is YSLEER. The V end was cut by 4 bases, the J end by 4 bases, with 23 bases between. CDR3 sequence: CASSPLTLTGGLYNEQFF. The CDR3 nucleotides read TGCGCCAGCAGCCCCCTAACTTTAACCGGGGGGCTTTACAATGAGCAGTTCTTC.

V usage is TRBV27 and J usage is TRBJ1-1; D is undetermined. V lost 0 bases to trimming and J lost 0 bases, with 8 bases between them. CDR3 length: 15 residues. Germline CDR1 MNHEY, CDR2 SMNVEV (reference sequence). The CDR3 protein is CASSLSWQMNTEAFF. The CDR3, as DNA: TGTGCCAGCAGTTTATCGTGGCAGATGAACACTGAAGCTTTCTTT.

V is TRBV11-2 and J is TRBJ2-2; TRBD2 is a possible D gene (5 bases). V was shortened by 6 bases and J by 2 bases, with 16 bases between the two germline ends. This CDR3 is 16 amino acids long. CDR1 is SGHAT, CDR2 FQNNGV, per germline. CDR3 DNA: TGTGCCAGCAGTCGGACTCATTTAACTAACACCGGGGAGCTGTTTTTT. It translates to CASSRTHLTNTGELFF.

V is TRBV10-1 and J is TRBJ2-3; maybe TRBD1 (6 bases). The germline gives CDR1 WNHNN, CDR2 SYGVQD (reference sequence). CDR3 length equals 15 residues. V was cut by 3 bases and J by 0 bases, with 10 bases left in between. The CDR3 loop reads CASSDSGASTDTQYF. CDR3 DNA sequence: TGCGCCAGCAGTGACTCAGGGGCTAGCACAGATACGCAGTATTTT.

The chain has TRBV4-3 and TRBJ2-7, with D perhaps TRBD2 (6 bases). V dropped 0 bases and J dropped 0 bases, with 15 bases sitting between them. The CDR3 is 17 residues long. Germline CDR1 and CDR2: LGHNA and YSLEER. The CDR3 protein is CASSQDTGGASSYEQYF. The CDR3 DNA reads TGCGCCAGCAGCCAAGATACGGGCGGGGCATCCTCCTACGAGCAGTACTTC.

Points on this clone: This sample includes further DNA sequences coding for the same CDR3. The chain links TRBV15 to TRBJ1-2; D remains ambiguous. Per germline, CDR1 LNHNV and CDR2 YYDKDF (reference sequence). V was shortened by 0 bases and J by 4 bases, with 3 bases between the two germline ends. The CDR3 runs to 12 residues. The DNA for the CDR3 is TGTGCCACCAGCAGAGATAGCTATGGCTACACCTTC. Translation: CATSRDSYGYTF.

The genes are TRBV6-5 and TRBJ2-7; 12 bases are a match to TRBD1. V shed 6 bases and J 6 bases; nucleotides not matched to a gene: 9. The germline CDR1 and CDR2 sequences are MNHEY and SVGAGI. The CDR3 has 15 amino acids. The CDR3 loop reads CASSDRGQGAFEQYF. CDR3 DNA sequence: TGTGCCAGCAGCGACCGGGGACAGGGGGCATTCGAGCAGTACTTC.

The chain carries TRBV7-2 and TRBJ1-3; D not certain. The V end was cut by 5 bases, the J end by 0 bases, with 8 bases between. This CDR3 has 14 residues. Looked up from germline, CDR1 is SGHTA and CDR2 is FQGNSA. The CDR3 spells CASSPRSSGNTIYF. Written as DNA, the CDR3 is TGTGCCAGCAGCCCCAGGAGCTCTGGAAACACCATATATTTT.

The V and J genes are TRBV7-8 and TRBJ2-7; tentatively, D is TRBD1 (5 bases). There are 14 residues in the CDR3. The germline V and J ends were trimmed by 5 bases and 0 bases, with 11 bases remaining between them. CDR1 and CDR2 from the germline V gene are SGHVS and FQNEAQ. CDR3 bases: TGTGCCAGCAGCCTGGATGGGGCCTCCTACGAGCAGTACTTC. Translation gives CASSLDGASYEQYF.

The chain is built from TRBV7-2 and TRBJ1-1, with 12 bases that match TRBD1. Germline CDR1 SGHTA, CDR2 FQGNSA. The CDR3 is 17 residues long. Trimming at V came to 3 bases and at J to 1 base, leaving 6 bases not matched to a gene. CDR3 sequence: CASSLGPGQGANTEAFF. The CDR3 DNA sequence: TGTGCCAGCAGCTTGGGTCCGGGACAGGGGGCGAACACTGAAGCTTTCTTT.

The genes are TRBV11-2 and TRBJ2-3; 11 positions match TRBD2. V was clipped by 2 bases and J by 4 bases; unmatched bases: 14. Germline CDR1 reads SGHAT; CDR2 reads FQNNGV. The CDR3 is made up of 19 amino acids. For the CDR3, the DNA is TGTGCCAGCAGCTTACCCCTTACCCTAGCGGGGGGACGCGCAGATACGCAGTATTTT. Encoded protein: CASSLPLTLAGGRADTQYF.

This chain links TRBV5-1 with TRBJ2-3; 12 nucleotides align to TRBD2. This CDR3 comprises 17 residues. Trimming at V came to 5 bases and at J to 4 bases, leaving 11 bases not matched to a gene. Germline CDR1 is SGHRS and CDR2 is YFSETQ. CDR3: CASREVERLAGADTQYF. The CDR3 region has the DNA TGCGCCAGCAGGGAGGTGGAACGACTAGCGGGGGCAGATACGCAGTATTTT.

The chain employs TRBV6-5 and TRBJ2-5, with D possibly TRBD1 on 6 matching bases. The V end lost 4 bases, the J end lost 5 bases, and 17 bases lay between the germline ends. The CDR3 has 15 amino acids. Looked up from germline, CDR1 is MNHEY and CDR2 is SVGAGI. CDR3 protein: CASSFTRGLGETQYF. The CDR3 nucleotides read TGTGCCAGCAGTTTCACCAGGGGTTTAGGGGAGACCCAGTACTTC.

The chain has TRBV4-1 and TRBJ2-7; 10 bases line up with TRBD1. The CDR3 is made up of 15 amino acids. V shed 1 base, J shed 6 bases, and the junction held 6 bases outside the gene matches. From germline, CDR1 is MGHRA and CDR2 YSYEKL. CDR3 loop: CASSQVPGTGAEQYF. In nucleotides, the CDR3 is TGCGCCAGCAGCCAAGTCCCTGGGACAGGGGCCGAGCAGTACTTC.

This chain joins TRBV10-1 and TRBJ1-6; a possible D gene is TRBD1 (5 bases). The CDR3 sequence is 14 residues long. V shed 5 bases and J shed 13 bases, with 18 bases lying between them. Germline V gene data show CDR1 as WNHNN and CDR2 as SYGVQD (reference sequence). CDR3 residues: CASSPGTSKTPLHF. The CDR3 DNA follows: TGCGCCAGCAGTCCGGGGACCTCAAAAACTCCCCTCCACTTT.

The DNA of the CDR3 is TGTGCCAGCAGTCCCAGCGGGGGGCACCCGAGGGGGACCCAGTACTTC. Translating it yields CASSPSGGHPRGTQYF. The chain carries TRBV27 and TRBJ2-5; 9 nucleotides agree with TRBD2. V trimming: 5 bases; J trimming: 7 bases; junction bases outside the gene matches: 14. The germline V gene has CDR1 MNHEY and CDR2 SMNVEV (reference sequence). CDR3 length: 16 residues.

The chain has TRBV13 and TRBJ1-1, with D perhaps TRBD1 (6 bases). Looked up from germline, CDR1 is PRHDT and CDR2 is FYEKMQ (reference sequence). This CDR3 contains 16 residues. V shed 6 bases and J shed 0 bases, with 17 bases lying between them. For the CDR3, the DNA is TGTGCCAGCAGAAGGGGGGCAATTTACATGAACACTGAAGCTTTCTTT. This sequence encodes CASRRGAIYMNTEAFF.

This chain joins TRBV18 and TRBJ2-7, with 9 bases fitting TRBD1. Germline CDR1 and CDR2: KGHSH and LQKENI. This CDR3 comprises 14 residues. V shed 3 bases and J 5 bases; nucleotides not matched to a gene: 5. CDR3 loop: CASSPGTGRDEQYF. The CDR3 DNA sequence: TGTGCCAGCTCACCCGGGACAGGGCGGGACGAGCAGTACTTC.

The chain recombines TRBV7-2 with TRBJ1-1; 7 bases agree with TRBD1. The CDR3 has 16 amino acids. Germline V CDR1 and CDR2: SGHTA, FQGNSA. V shed 4 bases, J shed 4 bases, and the junction held 12 bases outside the gene matches. CDR3 in amino acids: CASSSVGVRGSTEAFF. DNA for the CDR3: TGTGCCAGCAGCTCGGTAGGGGTCAGGGGGAGCACTGAAGCTTTCTTT.

The rearrangement uses TRBV2 and TRBJ1-4; perhaps TRBD1 as D (5 bases). CDR3 length equals 13 residues. Trimming took off 8 bases at V and 5 bases at J, with 12 bases between the two ends. Germline V lookup: CDR1 SNHLY, CDR2 FYNNEI. CDR3 in amino acids: CASRGGINEKLFF. The CDR3 DNA reads TGTGCCAGCCGGGGGGGGATAAATGAAAAACTGTTTTTT.

J is TRBJ1-5 and V is TRBV6-1; D gene ambiguous. CDR1 MNHNS and CDR2 SASEGT come from the germline V gene. CDR3 size: 14 residues. Trimming took off 1 base at V and 7 bases at J, with 11 bases between the two ends. The DNA of the CDR3 is TGTGCCAGCAGTGAAGGTGAAGTGGGGCAGCCCCAGCATTTT. This encodes CASSEGEVGQPQHF.

This clone was counted once. CDR3 nucleotides: TGTGCCAGTATCAAAACCCAGGGGGGGGCAGGATTCATGAACACTGAAGCTTTCTTT. Translated, it gives CASIKTQGGAGFMNTEAFF. V is TRBV19 and J is TRBJ1-1; 7 nucleotides agree with TRBD1. Germline V gene lookup returns CDR1 LNHDA and CDR2 SQIVND (reference sequence). V lost 7 bases, J lost 0 bases, and 20 bases stayed unmatched. The CDR3 runs 19 residues.

This clone has only a few counts. The chain is built from TRBV12-5 and TRBJ2-3; maybe TRBD1 (6 bases). CDR3 length: 15 amino acids. In germline, CDR1 is LGHNT, CDR2 FRNRAP. Between the trimmed V and J ends, which lost 5 bases and 3 bases, there was a span of 15 bases. DNA for the CDR3: TGTGCTAGTGGTCGCAAACAGGGTGTGACAGATACGCAGTATTTT. Translated: CASGRKQGVTDTQYF.

The chain carries TRBV14 and TRBJ1-2; TRBD1 is a possible D gene (6 bases). This CDR3 is 19 amino acids long. Trimming removed 0 bases from V and 5 bases from J, with 25 bases in between. CDR1 and CDR2 from the germline V gene are SGHDN and FVKESK. The CDR3 DNA reads as TGTGCCAGCAGCCAAGATCGGGGGGACAACGTGGGAATGGGTTATGGCTACACCTTC. Residues: CASSQDRGDNVGMGYGYTF.

This chain connects TRBV2 to TRBJ2-7, with D possibly TRBD2 on 6 matching bases. CDR1 is SNHLY and CDR2 is FYNNEI in the germline V gene. This CDR3 contains 15 residues. The V end lost 7 bases, the J end lost 3 bases, and 19 bases lay between the germline ends. The CDR3 loop is CASKEREVGVYEQYF. The CDR3, as DNA: TGTGCCAGCAAAGAGAGGGAGGTTGGAGTCTACGAGCAGTACTTC.

This sequence joins TRBV6-6 and TRBJ2-3, with 8 bases identical to TRBD1. Germline assignment: CDR1 MNHNY and CDR2 SVGAGI (reference sequence). With V trimmed by 4 bases and J by 5 bases, 5 bases remained unmatched. The CDR3 has 14 residues. The CDR3 sequence: CASSSLGTGDTQYF. DNA for the CDR3: TGTGCCAGCAGTTCACTTGGGACAGGAGATACGCAGTATTTT.